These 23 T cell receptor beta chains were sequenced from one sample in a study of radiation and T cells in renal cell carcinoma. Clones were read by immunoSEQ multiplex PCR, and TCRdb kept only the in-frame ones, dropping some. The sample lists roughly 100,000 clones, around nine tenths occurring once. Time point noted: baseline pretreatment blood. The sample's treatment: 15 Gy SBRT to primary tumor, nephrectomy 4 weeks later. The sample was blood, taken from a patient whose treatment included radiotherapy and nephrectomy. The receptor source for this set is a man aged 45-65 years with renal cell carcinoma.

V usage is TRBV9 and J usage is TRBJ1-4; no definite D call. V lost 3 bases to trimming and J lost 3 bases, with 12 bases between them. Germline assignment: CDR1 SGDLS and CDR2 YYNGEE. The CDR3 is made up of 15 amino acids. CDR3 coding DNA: TGTGCCAGCAGCGCCCGGGGTGGATCTAATGAAAAACTGTTTTTT. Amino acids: CASSARGGSNEKLFF.

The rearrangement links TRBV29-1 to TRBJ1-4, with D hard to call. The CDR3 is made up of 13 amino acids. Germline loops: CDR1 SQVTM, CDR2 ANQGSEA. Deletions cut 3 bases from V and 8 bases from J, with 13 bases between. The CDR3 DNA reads TGCAGCGTTGACACCTTACAAGGGGAAAAACTGTTTTTT. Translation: CSVDTLQGEKLFF.

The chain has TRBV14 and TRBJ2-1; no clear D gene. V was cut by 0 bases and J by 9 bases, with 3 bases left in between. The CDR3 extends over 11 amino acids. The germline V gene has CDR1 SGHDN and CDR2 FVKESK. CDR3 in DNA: TGTGCCAGCAGCCAAGAGAGTGAGCAGTTCTTC. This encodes CASSQESEQFF. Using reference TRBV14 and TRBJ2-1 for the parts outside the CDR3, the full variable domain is EAGVTQFPSHSVIEKGQTVTLRCDPISGHDNLYWYRRVMGKEIKFLLHFVKESKQDESGMPNNRFLAERTGGTYSTLKVQPAELEDSGVYFCASSQESEQFFGPGTRLTVL.

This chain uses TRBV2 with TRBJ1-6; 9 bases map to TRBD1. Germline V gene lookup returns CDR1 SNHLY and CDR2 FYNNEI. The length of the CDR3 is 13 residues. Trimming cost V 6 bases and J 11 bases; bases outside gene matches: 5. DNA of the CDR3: TGTGCCAGCAGGGGGACAGGGCGGACACCCCTCCACTTT. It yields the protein CASRGTGRTPLHF.

CDR3 coding DNA: TGTGCCAGCAGTTTATATTCGGGGGGGATCTCCTACAATGAGCAGTTCTTC. Amino acids: CASSLYSGGISYNEQFF. The chain joins TRBV27 to TRBJ2-1; TRBD2 matches at 8 bases. The CDR3 loop spans 17 amino acids. Germline V lookup: CDR1 MNHEY, CDR2 SMNVEV (reference sequence). V dropped 1 base and J dropped 0; count of bases not matched to a gene: 5.

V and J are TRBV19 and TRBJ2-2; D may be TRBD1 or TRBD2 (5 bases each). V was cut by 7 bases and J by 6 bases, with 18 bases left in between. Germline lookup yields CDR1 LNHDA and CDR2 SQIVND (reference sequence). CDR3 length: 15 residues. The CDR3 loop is CASKQRWDVAGELFF. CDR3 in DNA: TGTGCCAGTAAGCAGCGGTGGGACGTCGCCGGGGAGCTGTTTTTT.

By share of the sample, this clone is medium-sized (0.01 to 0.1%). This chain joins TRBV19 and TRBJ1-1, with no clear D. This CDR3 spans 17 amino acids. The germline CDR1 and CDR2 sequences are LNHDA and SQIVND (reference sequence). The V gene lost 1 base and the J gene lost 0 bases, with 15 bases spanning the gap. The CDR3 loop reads CASSIGLGSYMNTEAFF. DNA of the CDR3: TGTGCCAGTAGTATAGGTTTGGGCAGCTACATGAACACTGAAGCTTTCTTT.

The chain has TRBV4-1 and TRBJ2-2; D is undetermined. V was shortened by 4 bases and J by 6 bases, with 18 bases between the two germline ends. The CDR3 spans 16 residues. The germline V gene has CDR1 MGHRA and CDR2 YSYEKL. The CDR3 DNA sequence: TGCGCCAGCAGCCTTGACCGGTGGTTGGGATCCGGGGAGCTGTTTTTT. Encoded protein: CASSLDRWLGSGELFF.

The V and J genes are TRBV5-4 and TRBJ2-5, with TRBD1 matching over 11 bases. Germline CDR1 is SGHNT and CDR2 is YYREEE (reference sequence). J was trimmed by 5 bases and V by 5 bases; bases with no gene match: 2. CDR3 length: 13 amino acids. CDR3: CASSGQGAETQYF. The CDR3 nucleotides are TGTGCCAGCAGTGGACAGGGGGCCGAGACCCAGTACTTC.

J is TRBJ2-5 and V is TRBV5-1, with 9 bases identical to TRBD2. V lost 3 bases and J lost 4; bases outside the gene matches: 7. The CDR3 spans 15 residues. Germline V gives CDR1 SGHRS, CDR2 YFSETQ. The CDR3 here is CASSSLAGAAETQYF. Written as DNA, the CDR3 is TGCGCCAGCAGCTCCTTAGCGGGAGCGGCAGAGACCCAGTACTTC.

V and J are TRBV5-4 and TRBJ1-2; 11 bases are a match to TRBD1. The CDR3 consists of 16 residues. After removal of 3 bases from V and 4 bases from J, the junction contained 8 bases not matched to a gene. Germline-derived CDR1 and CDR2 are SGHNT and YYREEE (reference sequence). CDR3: CASSSFGGQGVYGYTF. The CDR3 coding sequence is TGTGCCAGCAGCTCGTTTGGGGGACAGGGGGTCTATGGCTACACCTTC.

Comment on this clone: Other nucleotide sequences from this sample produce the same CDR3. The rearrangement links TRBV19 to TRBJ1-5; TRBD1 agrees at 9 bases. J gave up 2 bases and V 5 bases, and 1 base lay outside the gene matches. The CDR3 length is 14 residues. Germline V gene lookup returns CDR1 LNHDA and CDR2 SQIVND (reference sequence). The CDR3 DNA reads TGTGCCAGTAGTCGGACAGGGGGCAATCAGCCCCAGCATTTT. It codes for CASSRTGGNQPQHF.

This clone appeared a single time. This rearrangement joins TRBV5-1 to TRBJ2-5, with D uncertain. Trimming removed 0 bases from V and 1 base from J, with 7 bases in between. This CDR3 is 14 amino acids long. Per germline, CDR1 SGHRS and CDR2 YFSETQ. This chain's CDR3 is CASSLGRTQETQYF. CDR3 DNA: TGCGCCAGCAGCTTGGGACGGACCCAAGAGACCCAGTACTTC.

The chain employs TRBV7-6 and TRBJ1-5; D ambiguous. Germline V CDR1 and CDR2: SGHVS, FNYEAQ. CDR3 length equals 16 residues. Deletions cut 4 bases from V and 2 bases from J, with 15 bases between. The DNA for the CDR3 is TGTGCCAGCAGCTCCTTACCGGGCACGGGCAATCAGCCCCAGCATTTT. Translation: CASSSLPGTGNQPQHF. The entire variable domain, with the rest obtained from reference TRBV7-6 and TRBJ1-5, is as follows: GAGVSQSPRYKVTKRGQDVALRCDPISGHVSLYWYRQALGQGPEFLTYFNYEAQQDKSGLPNDRFSAERPEGSISTLTIQRTEQRDSAMYRCASSSLPGTGNQPQHFGDGTRLSIL.

The CDR3 DNA reads as TGCGCCAGCAGGCCCCTGGCAGGGGTTTCGTCCAAACCATACGAGCAGTACTTC. Its translation: CASRPLAGVSSKPYEQYF. The J gene is TRBJ2-7, the V gene TRBV10-2, with D maybe TRBD1 (6 bases). The germline V gene encodes CDR1 WSHSY and CDR2 SAAADI. The CDR3 is 18 amino acids. The ends were cut back, 6 bases at V and 4 bases at J, with 28 bases in the middle.

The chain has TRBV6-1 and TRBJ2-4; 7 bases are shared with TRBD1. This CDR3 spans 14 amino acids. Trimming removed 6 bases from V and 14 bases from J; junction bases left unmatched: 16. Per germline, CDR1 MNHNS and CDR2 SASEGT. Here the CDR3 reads CASRPGTAAPFEYF. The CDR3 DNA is TGTGCCAGCAGACCCGGGACAGCTGCTCCCTTTGAGTACTTC.

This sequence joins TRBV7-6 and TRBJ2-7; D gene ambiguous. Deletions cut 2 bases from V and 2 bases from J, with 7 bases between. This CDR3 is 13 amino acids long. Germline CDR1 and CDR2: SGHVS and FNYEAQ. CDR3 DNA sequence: TGTGCCAGCAGCTTACCATTAGCCTACGAGCAGTACTTC. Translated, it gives CASSLPLAYEQYF.

The CDR3 bases are TGTGCCAGTAGTTCCCGATCACGGGGCGGAGAGACCCAGTACTTC. Translated: CASSSRSRGGETQYF. The rearrangement joins TRBV19 to TRBJ2-5; D is perhaps TRBD1 or TRBD2 (5 bases each). With 5 bases removed from V and 4 bases from J, the gap between germline ends came to 17 bases. This CDR3 spans 15 amino acids. Germline CDR1 is LNHDA and CDR2 is SQIVND (reference sequence).

The CDR3 spells CASSSPPASGRSYEQYF. CDR3 DNA sequence: TGTGCCAGCAGCTCTCCCCCGGCTAGCGGGCGCTCCTACGAGCAGTACTTC. The V and J genes are TRBV7-9 and TRBJ2-7; 8 bases match TRBD2. This CDR3 contains 17 residues. Trimming removed 4 bases from V and 0 bases from J; junction bases left unmatched: 11. Germline V gives CDR1 SEHNR, CDR2 FQNEAQ (reference sequence).

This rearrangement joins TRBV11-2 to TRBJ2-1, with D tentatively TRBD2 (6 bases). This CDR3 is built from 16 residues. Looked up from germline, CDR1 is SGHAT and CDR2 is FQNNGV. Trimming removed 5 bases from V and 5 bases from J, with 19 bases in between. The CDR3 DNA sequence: TGTGCCAGCAGCCCTAAGCGGGTCCCTGCTGACAATGAGCAGTTCTTC. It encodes CASSPKRVPADNEQFF.

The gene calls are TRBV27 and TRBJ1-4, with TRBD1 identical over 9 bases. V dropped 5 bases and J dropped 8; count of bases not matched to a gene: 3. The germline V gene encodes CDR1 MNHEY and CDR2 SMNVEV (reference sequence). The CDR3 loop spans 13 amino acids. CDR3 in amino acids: CASSATGGEKLFF. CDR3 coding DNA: TGTGCCAGCAGTGCGACAGGGGGGGAAAAACTGTTTTTT.

CDR3 nucleotide sequence: TGTGCCAGCAGCCCGAACGGACACACCTACGAGCAGTACTTC. Translated: CASSPNGHTYEQYF. This chain uses TRBV7-9 with TRBJ2-7; D might be TRBD1 (5 bases). The CDR3 contains 14 residues. The germline gives CDR1 SEHNR, CDR2 FQNEAQ (reference sequence). V lost 5 bases to trimming and J lost 2 bases, with 13 bases between them.

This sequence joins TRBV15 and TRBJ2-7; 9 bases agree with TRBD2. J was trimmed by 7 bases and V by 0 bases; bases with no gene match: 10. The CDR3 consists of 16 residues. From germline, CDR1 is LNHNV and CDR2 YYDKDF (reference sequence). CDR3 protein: CATSRDRAGGPGEQYF. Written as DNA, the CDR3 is TGTGCCACCAGCAGAGATCGCGCGGGAGGGCCAGGAGAGCAGTACTTC.